The 32 T cell receptor beta chains below all came from one sample that was sequenced in a study of blood T cell repertoires in COVID-19. Libraries were prepared by immunoSEQ multiplex PCR; TCRdb keeps only in-frame clonotypes and omits some of them. The repertoire consists of about 260,000 clones, with over 80% occurring once and the leading ten covering approximately 1.6%. The material sequenced was peripheral blood. The receptors come from a woman aged 35 to 49 who had recovered from COVID-19.

The V call is TRBV7-9, the J call TRBJ1-1; 8 nucleotides match TRBD1. V shed 2 bases, J shed 6 bases, and the junction held 5 bases outside the gene matches. The germline V gene has CDR1 SEHNR and CDR2 FQNEAQ (reference sequence). There are 14 residues in the CDR3. In DNA, the CDR3 is TGTGCCAGCAGCTTACAGGGGGCGATGCCTGAAGCTTTCTTT. Translation gives CASSLQGAMPEAFF.

This chain uses TRBV18 with TRBJ1-4; a possible D gene is TRBD1 (5 bases). This CDR3 is built from 15 residues. Germline V gives CDR1 KGHSH, CDR2 LQKENI. The ends were cut back, 0 bases at V and 8 bases at J, with 13 bases in the middle. The CDR3 loop is CASSPPGVPQEKLFF. Written as DNA, the CDR3 is TGTGCCAGCTCACCACCAGGGGTCCCCCAGGAAAAACTGTTTTTT. Looking up the rest from reference TRBV18 and TRBJ1-4 gives the full variable domain: NAGVMQNPRHLVRRRGQEARLRCSPMKGHSHVYWYRQLPEEGLKFMVYLQKENIIDESGMPKERFSAEFPKEGPSILRIQQVVRGDSAAYFCASSPPGVPQEKLFFGSGTQLSVL.

The chain is built from TRBV6-5 and TRBJ1-4, with 8 bases identical to TRBD1. Germline values: CDR1 MNHEY, CDR2 SVGAGI. The CDR3 extends over 14 amino acids. V dropped 4 bases and J dropped 8; count of bases not matched to a gene: 6. CDR3 DNA sequence: TGTGCCAGCAGTTCCGGGACAGGCTGGGAAAAACTGTTTTTT. Translation: CASSSGTGWEKLFF.

The rearrangement joins TRBV5-1 to TRBJ2-7; TRBD1 matches 7 bases. This CDR3 comprises 13 residues. Unmatched junction bases numbered 4, after V lost 3 bases and J lost 4 bases. The germline CDR1 and CDR2 sequences are SGHRS and YFSETQ. CDR3 nucleotide sequence: TGCGCCAGCAGCTCGGGGACAGTTTACGAGCAGTACTTC. This gives the protein CASSSGTVYEQYF.

The genes are TRBV27 and TRBJ2-3; D is unclear. This CDR3 is 17 amino acids long. CDR1 and CDR2 from the germline V gene are MNHEY and SMNVEV (reference sequence). The V and J ends lost 4 bases and 5 bases respectively, with 22 bases between them. The CDR3 loop reads CASSSTPPDWPQDTQYF. In DNA form, the CDR3 reads TGTGCCAGCAGTTCAACCCCCCCAGACTGGCCCCAAGATACGCAGTATTTT.

This clone was counted only a few times. The chain employs TRBV2 and TRBJ2-6; the D gene is possibly TRBD2 (5 bases). V lost 7 bases, J lost 17 bases, and 15 bases lay in between. The CDR3 has 11 amino acids. Germline CDR1 and CDR2: SNHLY and FYNNEI. The CDR3 DNA is TGTGCCAGCACCCCGACGAGGGAGTTGACTTTC. This translates into CASTPTRELTF.

The CDR3 here is CASRQGHTGNTIYF. The CDR3 nucleotides read TGTGCCAGCAGACAGGGGCATACTGGAAACACCATATATTTT. V and J are TRBV6-1 and TRBJ1-3, with 7 nucleotides matching TRBD1. The CDR3 contains 14 residues. With 6 bases clipped from V and 2 bases from J, the junction kept 4 bases outside the gene matches. Germline-derived CDR1 and CDR2 are MNHNS and SASEGT.

This rearrangement joins TRBV5-4 to TRBJ1-1; D gene unclear. Trimming pared 4 bases from V and 1 base from J, leaving 11 bases between. Germline V gene lookup returns CDR1 SGHNT and CDR2 YYREEE (reference sequence). The CDR3 runs to 14 residues. The CDR3 reads CASSLLAGNTEAFF. CDR3 DNA sequence: TGTGCCAGCAGCCTACTGGCAGGGAACACTGAAGCTTTCTTT.

This sequence joins TRBV12-3 or TRBV12-4 and TRBJ2-2, with D unclear. The CDR3 has 13 residues. Trimming shortened V by 4 bases and J by 3 bases, and 6 bases separated the two germline ends. CDR3 nucleotides: TGTGCCAGCAGTTCACGGGACACCGGGGAGCTGTTTTTT. Translated: CASSSRDTGELFF.

The gene calls are TRBV10-1 and TRBJ2-2; 9 positions match TRBD1. The junction had 16 bases not matched to a gene; V was cut back by 6 bases and J by 5 bases. Germline V lookup: CDR1 WNHNN, CDR2 SYGVQD (reference sequence). There are 18 residues in the CDR3. The CDR3 is CASSRDRALLMGTGELFF. The DNA for the CDR3 is TGCGCCAGCAGCCGGGACAGGGCGCTTTTGATGGGAACCGGGGAGCTGTTTTTT.

The chain carries TRBV5-1 and TRBJ2-1, with D possibly being TRBD1 (5 bases). Germline assignment: CDR1 SGHRS and CDR2 YFSETQ. The V and J ends lost 2 bases and 2 bases respectively, with 8 bases between them. CDR3 length: 14 amino acids. CDR3 DNA sequence: TGCGCCAGCAGCTTTGACAGACCCTACAATGAGCAGTTCTTC. Its translation is CASSFDRPYNEQFF.

The rearrangement links TRBV7-2 to TRBJ2-3; 9 nucleotides align to TRBD2. Germline-derived CDR1 and CDR2 are SGHTA and FQGNSA. The junction had 17 bases not matched to a gene; V was cut back by 2 bases and J by 5 bases. The CDR3 totals 19 residues. CDR3 nucleotide sequence: TGTGCCAGCAGCTTAACCCCAGGGGGGGTAGCGGGGGAAGGAGATACGCAGTATTTT. It specifies CASSLTPGGVAGEGDTQYF. The variable domain in full, completed from reference TRBV7-2 and TRBJ2-3, reads GAGVSQSPSNKVTEKGKDVELRCDPISGHTALYWYRQSLGQGLEFLIYFQGNSAPDKSGLPSDRFSAERTGGSVSTLTIQRTQQEDSAVYLCASSLTPGGVAGEGDTQYFGPGTRLTVL.

The chain joins TRBV5-1 to TRBJ2-7, with 7 positions matching TRBD1. The V segment lost 7 bases and the J segment 0 bases; nucleotides outside the gene matches: 10. Germline CDR1 and CDR2: SGHRS and YFSETQ. The CDR3 has 15 residues. The CDR3 DNA sequence: TGCGCCAGCCGTTTGGGACAGACGAGCTCCTACGAGCAGTACTTC. Translation: CASRLGQTSSYEQYF.

The chain has TRBV5-4 and TRBJ1-6; no firm D call. The ends were cut back, 0 bases at V and 4 bases at J, with 8 bases in the middle. CDR1 is SGHNT and CDR2 is YYREEE in the germline V gene (reference sequence). This CDR3 region has 15 residues. The CDR3 DNA reads as TGTGCCAGCAGCTTGGCCCCGGGTTATAATTCACCCCTCCACTTT. It specifies CASSLAPGYNSPLHF.

V is TRBV11-2 and J is TRBJ2-5, with D possibly being TRBD2 (6 bases). The CDR3 has 17 amino acids. Per the germline V gene, CDR1 is SGHAT and CDR2 is FQNNGV. The ends were cut back, 8 bases at V and 0 bases at J, with 22 bases in the middle. In DNA, the CDR3 is TGTGCCAGCCTGGAGGGGCGCGATTCTTGGTACCAAGAGACCCAGTACTTC. Translated, it gives CASLEGRDSWYQETQYF.

V usage is TRBV3-1 (or the pseudogene TRBV3-2) and J usage is TRBJ2-5; D is possibly TRBD2 (7 bases). CDR1 LGHDT and CDR2 YNNKEL come from the germline V gene (reference sequence). This CDR3 has 16 amino acids. V lost 8 bases to trimming and J lost 2 bases, with 21 bases between them. CDR3 in amino acids: CASLPGGGADQETQYF. DNA of the CDR3: TGTGCCAGCCTCCCGGGTGGGGGGGCCGATCAAGAGACCCAGTACTTC.

This clone has just one count. The chain recombines TRBV5-1 with TRBJ1-6; 7 bases are a match to TRBD1. The germline gives CDR1 SGHRS, CDR2 YFSETQ. The CDR3 consists of 14 residues. V was pared by 4 bases and J by 7 bases, with 5 bases of the junction left unmatched. CDR3 region: CASSGTESNSPLHF. The CDR3 region has the DNA TGCGCCAGCAGCGGGACAGAGTCGAATTCACCCCTCCACTTT.

The chain has TRBV10-3 and TRBJ2-3; D unclear. In germline, CDR1 is ENHRY, CDR2 SYGVKD. This CDR3 has 14 amino acids. Trimming stripped 3 bases from V and 6 bases from J, with 13 bases between. The CDR3 spells CAISDRGPSDTQYF. The CDR3 DNA sequence: TGTGCCATCAGTGACCGCGGCCCGTCGGATACGCAGTATTTT.

V and J are TRBV11-2 and TRBJ2-7; 9 bases match TRBD1. Unmatched junction bases numbered 6, after V lost 4 bases and J lost 2 bases. CDR1 and CDR2 (germline): SGHAT, FQNNGV. The CDR3 loop spans 15 amino acids. CDR3 sequence reads: CASSSPRDRAYEQYF. CDR3 coding DNA: TGTGCCAGCAGCTCCCCCCGGGACAGGGCCTACGAGCAGTACTTC.

The sample holds one count of this clone. The chain uses TRBV12-5 and TRBJ2-3; TRBD2 agrees at 9 bases. Germline V gives CDR1 LGHNT, CDR2 FRNRAP. V shed 6 bases, J shed 6 bases, and the junction held 4 bases outside the gene matches. The CDR3 is 13 amino acids. The CDR3 DNA reads as TGTGCTAGTGGCTATAGCGGGGGTGATACGCAGTATTTT. Translating gives CASGYSGGDTQYF.

This sequence joins TRBV5-1 and TRBJ1-2; TRBD1 is a possible D gene (5 bases). V was trimmed by 1 base and J by 8 bases, leaving 6 bases between them. This CDR3 region has 11 residues. Germline CDR1 and CDR2: SGHRS and YFSETQ. Here the CDR3 DNA reads TGCGCCAGCAGCTTGAAGGGGGGCTACACCTTC. The encoded protein is CASSLKGGYTF.

V is TRBV2 and J is TRBJ1-1, with no clear D. The V gene lost 5 bases and the J gene lost 2 bases, with 9 bases spanning the gap. Germline CDR1 SNHLY, CDR2 FYNNEI. There are 13 residues in the CDR3. The CDR3 loop reads CASSKEGNTEAFF. The CDR3 DNA reads TGTGCCAGCAGTAAGGAGGGAAACACTGAAGCTTTCTTT.

This chain joins TRBV29-1 and TRBJ1-1, with TRBD1 matching over 9 bases. Germline trimming cut 6 bases from V and 3 bases from J; bases unmatched to any gene: 5. The germline V gene has CDR1 SQVTM and CDR2 ANQGSEA. CDR3 length: 13 amino acids. The CDR3 coding sequence is TGCAGCGTCGCTTGGACAGGGGACACTGAAGCTTTCTTT. It is translated as CSVAWTGDTEAFF.

The J gene is TRBJ1-1, the V gene TRBV5-1; 7 bases line up with TRBD1. Trimming removed 0 bases from V and 1 base from J; junction bases left unmatched: 3. Germline V gives CDR1 SGHRS, CDR2 YFSETQ. The CDR3 length is 15 residues. The CDR3 DNA follows: TGCGCCAGCAGCTTGGGGACAGGCAAGAACACTGAAGCTTTCTTT. Its protein is CASSLGTGKNTEAFF.

The V call is TRBV5-6, the J call TRBJ1-1; maybe TRBD1 (6 bases). CDR1 is SGHDT, CDR2 YYEEEE, per germline. CDR3 length: 16 residues. V was trimmed by 3 bases and J by 6 bases, leaving 21 bases between them. The CDR3 coding sequence is TGTGCCAGCAGCTCCAGGGTAAAGGGAGGGGGGCCTGAAGCTTTCTTT. As protein: CASSSRVKGGGPEAFF. Together with reference TRBV5-6 and TRBJ1-1, the CDR3 gives the full variable domain: DAGVTQSPTHLIKTRGQQVTLRCSPKSGHDTVSWYQQALGQGPQFIFQYYEEEERQRGNFPDRFSGHQFPNYSSELNVNALLLGDSALYLCASSSRVKGGGPEAFFGQGTRLTVV.

This chain joins TRBV18 and TRBJ1-1; 7 bases match TRBD1. This CDR3 has 15 amino acids. With V trimmed by 1 base and J by 5 bases, 7 bases remained unmatched. Germline loops: CDR1 KGHSH, CDR2 LQKENI. The CDR3 loop reads CASSPQGAPGTEAFF. CDR3 coding DNA: TGTGCCAGCTCACCACAGGGGGCGCCGGGAACTGAAGCTTTCTTT.

The V call is TRBV18, the J call TRBJ1-5; no definite D call. This CDR3 has 13 residues. With 5 bases removed from V and 7 bases from J, the gap between germline ends came to 12 bases. Germline CDR1 is KGHSH and CDR2 is LQKENI. The CDR3 DNA sequence: TGTGCCAGCTCAGTAGTAGGCGGCCAGCCCCAGCATTTT. This codes for CASSVVGGQPQHF.

The rearrangement links TRBV10-1 to TRBJ1-1; no firm D call. Trimming removed 0 bases at V and 3 bases at J, with 5 bases between. CDR1 and CDR2 from the germline V gene are WNHNN and SYGVQD (reference sequence). The CDR3 totals 13 residues. The CDR3 DNA is TGCGCCAGCAGTGAGTCACCGGACACTGAAGCTTTCTTT. Amino acids: CASSESPDTEAFF.

The chain uses TRBV13 and TRBJ2-7; the D gene is possibly TRBD2 (5 bases). V was pared by 3 bases and J by 6 bases, with 15 bases between. The CDR3 has 14 residues. CDR1 and CDR2 (germline): PRHDT, FYEKMQ (reference sequence). In DNA, the CDR3 is TGTGCCAGCAGCTTTAGAGAGGGTTCCGGCGAGCAGTACTTC. Amino acids: CASSFREGSGEQYF.

The chain combines TRBV4-1 with TRBJ1-3; 7 bases fit TRBD1. V lost 1 base and J lost 4; bases outside the gene matches: 10. The V gene's germline CDR1 is MGHRA and CDR2 YSYEKL. The CDR3 spans 17 residues. The CDR3, as DNA: TGCGCCAGCAGCCAAGGGAGAGAAGGGGGCATCGGAAACACCATATATTTT. It specifies CASSQGREGGIGNTIYF.

The chain couples TRBV5-4 to TRBJ1-5; 11 bases line up with TRBD1. The CDR3 covers 16 residues. V gave up 3 bases and J gave up 4 bases; unmatched junction bases: 6. Germline V gene data show CDR1 as SGHNT and CDR2 as YYREEE (reference sequence). CDR3 in DNA: TGTGCCAGCAGCTACCTCGGGACAGGGGGGAATCAGCCCCAGCATTTT. This encodes CASSYLGTGGNQPQHF.

The chain combines TRBV11-2 with TRBJ1-4, with 8 bases matching TRBD1. The V segment lost 1 base and the J segment 7 bases; nucleotides outside the gene matches: 14. Looked up from germline, CDR1 is SGHAT and CDR2 is FQNNGV. The CDR3 is made up of 18 amino acids. The CDR3 DNA reads TGTGCCAGCAGCTTAGGCCGAGGCAGGGGGCGCGGATTTGAAAAACTGTTTTTT. It yields the protein CASSLGRGRGRGFEKLFF.